Listed here is a single T cell receptor beta chain. Its antigen remains unknown. The data are from a study of shared clonotypes between healthy human individuals. Points from the study as a whole: Compared with clonotypes that all four donors shared, non-shared clonotypes had lower generation probabilities.

Trimming took 1 base from V and 11 from J, leaving 15 bases between them. Germline V CDR1 and CDR2: LGHNA, YNFKEQ. The CDR3 runs to 13 residues. Naive CD8 cells lacked CD45RO and underwent positive selection for CCR7, leaving out terminally differentiated effector memory CD45RA+ cells. Donors had no recently reported acute infections or vaccinations and were HIV-negative. Original processing methods: ImmunoSEQ supplied junction-only sequences lacking quality scores, so filtering was different. TCRdb's table, derived via immunoSEQ multiplex PCR, lists solely in-frame clones and lacks some. V, J and clone size derive from that table, while D and trimming were established from the DNA sequence. The repertoire holds hundreds of thousands of clones, with roughly 95% as singletons.

Sample: naive CD8+ T cells sorted from blood. The chain recombines TRBV4-2 with TRBJ2-7; D could derive from TRBD1 or TRBD2 (5 bases each). This clonotype was obtained from a young woman in good health. The CDR3 nucleotides are TGTGCCAGCAGCCAAGGCGCAGGGAGTCCCGAGTACTTC. Protein sequence: CASSQGAGSPEYF.